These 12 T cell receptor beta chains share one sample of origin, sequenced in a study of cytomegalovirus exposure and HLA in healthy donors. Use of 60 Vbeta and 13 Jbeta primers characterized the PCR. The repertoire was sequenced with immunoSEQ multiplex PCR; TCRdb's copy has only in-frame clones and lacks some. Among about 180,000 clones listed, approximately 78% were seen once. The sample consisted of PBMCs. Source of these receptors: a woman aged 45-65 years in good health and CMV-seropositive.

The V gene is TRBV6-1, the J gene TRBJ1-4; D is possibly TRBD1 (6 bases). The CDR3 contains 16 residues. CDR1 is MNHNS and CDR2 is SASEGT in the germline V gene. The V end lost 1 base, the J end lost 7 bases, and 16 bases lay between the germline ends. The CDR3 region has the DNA TGTGCCAGCAGTGAAGGATTGGGACATAGGCCTGAAAAACTGTTTTTT. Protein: CASSEGLGHRPEKLFF.

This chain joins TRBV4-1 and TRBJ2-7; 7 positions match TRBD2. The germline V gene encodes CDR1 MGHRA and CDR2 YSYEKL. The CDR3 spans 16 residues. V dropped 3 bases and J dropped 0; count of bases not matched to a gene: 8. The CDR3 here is CASSQFHGGSSYEQYF. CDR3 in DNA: TGCGCCAGCAGCCAGTTTCACGGGGGGAGCTCCTACGAGCAGTACTTC.

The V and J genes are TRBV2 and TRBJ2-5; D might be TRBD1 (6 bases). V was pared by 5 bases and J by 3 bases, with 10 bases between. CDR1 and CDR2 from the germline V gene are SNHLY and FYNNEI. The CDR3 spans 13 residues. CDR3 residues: CASSYRQEETQYF. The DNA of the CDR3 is TGTGCCAGCAGTTATAGACAGGAAGAGACCCAGTACTTC.

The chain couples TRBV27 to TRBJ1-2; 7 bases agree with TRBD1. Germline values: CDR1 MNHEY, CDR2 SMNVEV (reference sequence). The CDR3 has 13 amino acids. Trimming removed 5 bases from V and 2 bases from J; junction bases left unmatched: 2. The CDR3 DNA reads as TGTGCCAGCAGTCCAGGGGGGAACTATGGCTACACCTTC. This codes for CASSPGGNYGYTF.

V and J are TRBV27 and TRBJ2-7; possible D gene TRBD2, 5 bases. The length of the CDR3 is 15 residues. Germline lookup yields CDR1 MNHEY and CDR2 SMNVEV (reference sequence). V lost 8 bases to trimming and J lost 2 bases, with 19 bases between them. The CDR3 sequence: CASVTRRKNPYEQYF. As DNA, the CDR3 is TGTGCCAGCGTAACTAGACGCAAGAATCCCTACGAGCAGTACTTC.

The CDR3: CASSQTTRNTGELFF. CDR3 coding DNA: TGCGCCAGCAGCCAGACGACTAGAAACACCGGGGAGCTGTTTTTT. The V call is TRBV4-1, the J call TRBJ2-2; a weak D match, TRBD2 (6 bases). V was pared by 3 bases and J by 2 bases, with 10 bases between. CDR3 length: 15 residues. In germline, CDR1 is MGHRA, CDR2 YSYEKL.

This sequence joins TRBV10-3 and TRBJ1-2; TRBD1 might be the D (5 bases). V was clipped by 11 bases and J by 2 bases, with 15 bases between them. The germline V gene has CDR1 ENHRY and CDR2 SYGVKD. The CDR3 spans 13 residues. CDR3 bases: TGTGCCGCCGTCGGAGGGGTAAACTATGGCTACACCTTC. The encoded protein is CAAVGGVNYGYTF.

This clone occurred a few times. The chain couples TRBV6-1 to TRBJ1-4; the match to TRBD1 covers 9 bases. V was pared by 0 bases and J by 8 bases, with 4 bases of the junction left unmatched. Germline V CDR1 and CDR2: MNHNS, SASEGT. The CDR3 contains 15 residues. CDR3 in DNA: TGTGCCAGCAGTGAAGCGGGGACAGGGAGGGAAAAACTGTTTTTT. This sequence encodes CASSEAGTGREKLFF.

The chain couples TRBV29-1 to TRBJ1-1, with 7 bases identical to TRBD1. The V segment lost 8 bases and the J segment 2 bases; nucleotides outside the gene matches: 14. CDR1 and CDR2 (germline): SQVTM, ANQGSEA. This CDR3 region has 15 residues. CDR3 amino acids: CSIRQGTSPNTEAFF. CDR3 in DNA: TGCAGCATCCGACAGGGTACGAGTCCCAACACTGAAGCTTTCTTT. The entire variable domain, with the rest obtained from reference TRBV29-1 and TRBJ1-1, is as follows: SAVISQKPSRDICQRGTSLTIQCQVDSQVTMMFWYRQQPGQSLTLIATANQGSEATYESGFVIDKFPISRPNLTFSTLTVSNMSPEDSSIYLCSIRQGTSPNTEAFFGQGTRLTVV.

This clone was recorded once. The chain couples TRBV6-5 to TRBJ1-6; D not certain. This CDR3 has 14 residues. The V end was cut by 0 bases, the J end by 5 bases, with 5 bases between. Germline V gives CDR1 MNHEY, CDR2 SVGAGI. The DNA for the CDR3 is TGTGCCAGCAGTTACTCGCCGGATAATTCACCCCTCCACTTT. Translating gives CASSYSPDNSPLHF.

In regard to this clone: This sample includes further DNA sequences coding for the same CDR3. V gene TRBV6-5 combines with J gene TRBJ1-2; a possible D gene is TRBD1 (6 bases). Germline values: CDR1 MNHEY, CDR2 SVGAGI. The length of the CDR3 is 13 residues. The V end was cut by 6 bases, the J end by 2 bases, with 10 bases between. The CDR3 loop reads CASSRGQNYGYTF. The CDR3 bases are TGTGCCAGCAGCCGCGGACAGAACTATGGCTACACCTTC.

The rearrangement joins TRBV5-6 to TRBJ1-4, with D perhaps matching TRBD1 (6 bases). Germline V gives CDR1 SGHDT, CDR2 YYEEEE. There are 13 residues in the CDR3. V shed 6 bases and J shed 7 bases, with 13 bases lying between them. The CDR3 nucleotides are TGTGCCAGCAAACAGGGCCGGGGTGAAAAACTGTTTTTT. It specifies CASKQGRGEKLFF.